These T cell receptor beta chains were read from a single sample in a study of T cell responses to AZD1222 COVID-19 vaccine. The protocol was immunoSEQ multiplex PCR, while the TCRdb copy is restricted to in-frame clones and leaves out a portion. The sample lists about 160,000 clones, more than 85% occurring once. The source was peripheral blood, collected on day 0 of AZD1222 vaccination. These receptors originate from an adult in good health. Each CDR3 is given with its conserved first and last residue. The D gene is left open where the match is weak.

D gene,V gene,J gene,CDR3 protein
-,TRBV30,TRBJ1-5,CAWSVTDNQPQHF
TRBD2,TRBV5-3,TRBJ2-1,CARSRGLAGAVEQFF
-,TRBV30,TRBJ2-2,CAWRNVLGELFF
-,TRBV28,TRBJ1-1,CASSPQRMNTEAFF
-,TRBV10-3,TRBJ1-4,CAISDPGRRDEKLFF
-,TRBV6-2/TRBV6-3,TRBJ2-3,CASSYGRELATDTQYF
-,TRBV30,TRBJ1-2,CAWRLRGYTF
-,TRBV4-3,TRBJ2-7,CASSQGVSIGGEQYF
-,TRBV4-2,TRBJ1-2,CASSQDRVGGWGYTF
-,TRBV3-1/TRBV3-2,TRBJ2-1,CASSPGPFYNEQFF
TRBD2,TRBV9,TRBJ2-1,CASSTPLGREGPYNEQFF
-,TRBV18,TRBJ2-2,CASSPGQNTGELFF
TRBD2,TRBV27,TRBJ2-7,CASTPPGGYEQYF
-,TRBV29-1,TRBJ2-7,CSVEEGIGGLFNEQYF
TRBD2,TRBV28,TRBJ2-2,CAARGGSYDTGELFF
-,TRBV25-1,TRBJ2-2,CASNPHSGGELFF
TRBD1,TRBV6-2/TRBV6-3,TRBJ2-5,CASSLYRGRAQETQYF
TRBD1,TRBV10-3,TRBJ2-7,CAISDSNRDRDHYEQYF
-,TRBV6-5,TRBJ1-3,CASSYAGSSGNTIYF
-,TRBV5-1,TRBJ1-3,CASSGGDIGNTIYF
-,TRBV7-2,TRBJ1-1,CASSLGTANTEAFF
-,TRBV5-6,TRBJ2-7,CASSLVVGGVSYEQYF
-,TRBV6-2/TRBV6-3,TRBJ2-3,CASSFQGGSTDTQYF
-,TRBV6-5,TRBJ2-1,CASSYDSYNEQFF
-,TRBV19,TRBJ1-2,CARGESGYTF
-,TRBV6-6,TRBJ1-6,CASSRTTALPRAESPLHF
-,TRBV4-3,TRBJ2-7,CASSQVYPVDYEQYF
TRBD1,TRBV5-1,TRBJ1-2,CASSLEGTGDGYTF
TRBD2,TRBV6-5,TRBJ2-2,CASSSSPSGRAGELFF
-,TRBV30,TRBJ2-2,CAWNGGKNTGELFF
-,TRBV27,TRBJ2-1,CASSRQLPNYNEQFF
-,TRBV28,TRBJ1-6,CASSLGRHSPLHF
-,TRBV11-3,TRBJ2-7,CASSSGTVTPYEQYF
-,TRBV11-2,TRBJ2-7,CASSSQAQSYEQYF
-,TRBV4-1,TRBJ2-1,CASSRTESSYNEQFF
-,TRBV10-2,TRBJ2-3,CASSRGVVGTDTQYF
-,TRBV3-1/TRBV3-2,TRBJ2-7,CASSQDNRVTYEQYF
-,TRBV7-9,TRBJ1-3,CASSLGQLNSGNTIYF
TRBD2,TRBV3-1/TRBV3-2,TRBJ2-7,CASSRTSGRIHEQYF
TRBD1,TRBV24-1,TRBJ2-1,CATSDLGTGYNEQFF
-,TRBV24-1,TRBJ2-1,CATSDAGLSEQFF
-,TRBV6-1,TRBJ1-2,CASGEGVRYGYTF
-,TRBV7-9,TRBJ1-3,CASSPLGSGNTIYF
-,TRBV2,TRBJ1-1,CASSGTPGRAEAFF
-,TRBV13,TRBJ2-1,CASSLWTDNFYNEQFF
TRBD2,TRBV4-1,TRBJ2-4,CASSQATGERGVRARNIQYF
-,TRBV7-2,TRBJ1-2,CASSPILANYGYTF
-,TRBV3-1/TRBV3-2,TRBJ1-2,CASSQGWQGNYGYTF
TRBD1,TRBV24-1,TRBJ2-7,CATSDSRRTGRTYEQYF
-,TRBV5-1,TRBJ1-1,CASSLRFRVFDTEAFF
TRBD1,TRBV28,TRBJ2-3,CASSTDRGTDTQYF
-,TRBV28,TRBJ2-7,CASSLGTGGQYF
TRBD2,TRBV19,TRBJ2-1,CASRPRGGQQFF
TRBD1,TRBV6-2/TRBV6-3,TRBJ2-7,CASSSYPGTGDYEQYF
-,TRBV28,TRBJ1-3,CASSPRRGNTIYF
-,TRBV7-2,TRBJ1-5,CASSLRDQPQHF
-,TRBV9,TRBJ2-1,CASSLEGGSYNEQFF